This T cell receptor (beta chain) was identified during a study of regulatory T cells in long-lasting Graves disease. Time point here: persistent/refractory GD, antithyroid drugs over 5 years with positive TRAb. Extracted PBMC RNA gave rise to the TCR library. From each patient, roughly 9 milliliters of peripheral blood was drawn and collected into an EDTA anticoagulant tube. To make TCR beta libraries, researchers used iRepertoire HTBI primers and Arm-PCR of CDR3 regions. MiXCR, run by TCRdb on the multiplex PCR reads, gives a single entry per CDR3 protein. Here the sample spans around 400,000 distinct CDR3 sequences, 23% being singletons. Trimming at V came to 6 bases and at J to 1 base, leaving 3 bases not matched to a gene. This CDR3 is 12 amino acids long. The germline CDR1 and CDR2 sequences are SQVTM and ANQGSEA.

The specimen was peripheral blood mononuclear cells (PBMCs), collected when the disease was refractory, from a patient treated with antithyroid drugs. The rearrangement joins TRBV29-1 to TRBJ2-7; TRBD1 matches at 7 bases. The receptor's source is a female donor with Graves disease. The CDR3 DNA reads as TGCAGCGTGCAGGGGGTTTCCTACGAGCAGTACTTC. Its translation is CSVQGVSYEQYF.